The source of this T cell receptor beta chain is a study of HIV-infected patients and healthy controls. Across the whole study: Total CDR3 counts per chain did not differ significantly between patients and controls.

The CDR3 has 15 residues. Germline V gene lookup returns CDR1 SEHNR and CDR2 FQNEAQ (reference sequence). The V and J ends lost 4 bases and 4 bases, in that order; junction bases with no gene match: 9. cDNA was made from roughly 470 ng RNA using alpha and beta constant primers. Each of the alpha and beta chains got its own library through chain-specific third strand synthesis with indices. TCRdb re-analysed the 5' RACE reads in MiXCR, keeping a single row per CDR3 protein. The table lists around 7,500 distinct CDR3 sequences, approximately 8.4% of them singletons. All unsorted peripheral T cells were captured because whole blood was used without fractionation. General observations from the study: Unequal distinct sequence numbers between patients and controls complicated comparisons. CMV-associated CDR3s mostly grew nonsignificantly during therapy, while HIV-associated CDR3s declined significantly. A major limitation was that merely sixteen HIV-infected individuals were processed.

Notes on this clonotype: As yet, its antigen is unknown.

Sequenced here: blood, sampled before antiretroviral therapy. The chain joins TRBV7-9 to TRBJ2-5; TRBD1 matches at 7 bases. The TCR sequence derives from an adult with HIV infection. The CDR3 protein is CASSSRQGVGETQYF. CDR3 sequence (DNA): TGTGCCAGCAGCTCCCGCCAGGGGGTCGGAGAGACCCAGTACTTC.